This TCR beta chain was profiled in a study of cytomegalovirus exposure and HLA in healthy donors. Turning to the study itself: The roughly 120 million unique TCR beta sequences, from about 179 million T cells, were found by an earlier analysis.

This PCR relied on a set of 60 Vbeta primers and 13 Jbeta primers. Repertoires were generated with immunoSEQ multiplex PCR, while TCRdb's copy carries only in-frame clones and drops some. The data hold 150,000 to 200,000 clones, with over 60% observed a single time. General study points: Previous analysis showed most TCR beta V segments were productive about 90% or about 30% of the time.

Turning to this clone: No antigen is known for it.

The TCR comes from a woman aged 40 to 50 in good health and CMV-seronegative. Sequencing was done on a sample of PBMCs.

The CDR3 DNA sequence: TGTGCCTGGAGGGACAGGGGCGGCTACACCTTC. It codes for CAWRDRGGYTF. The chain employs TRBV30 and TRBJ1-2; 9 positions match TRBD1. V gave up 3 bases and J gave up 8 bases; unmatched junction bases: 1. Germline-derived CDR1 and CDR2 are GTSNPN and SVGIG (reference sequence). CDR3 length: 11 amino acids.